This T cell receptor beta chain originates from a study of cytotoxic CD8 clonotypes in ibrutinib-treated CLL. The V gene end was trimmed by 3 bases and the J gene end by 4 bases; junction bases not matched to a gene: 1. CDR1 is MGHRA and CDR2 is YSYEKL in the germline V gene. The CDR3 is 14 amino acids. As regards this clone: Its antigen is not identified.

Only in-frame clones appear in the TCRdb table, and some are missing; sequencing was by immunoSEQ multiplex PCR. The data contain fewer than 400,000 clones, roughly two thirds of them singletons. Findings of the study overall: Public clonotypes occurred uncommonly; on treatment, they contracted or remained stable. Higher circulating CD8+ T-cell counts strongly accompanied higher baseline clonality, above age-matched healthy donors.

The V gene is TRBV4-1, the J gene TRBJ1-3; 9 bases align to TRBD1. This material consisted of PBMCs, taken after 36 months of ibrutinib treatment. The sequence was obtained from a human donor with chronic lymphocytic leukemia. CDR3 in DNA: TGCGCCAGCAGCCAGGGGACAGGGGGAAACACCATATATTTT. As protein: CASSQGTGGNTIYF.